This T cell receptor (beta chain) emerged from a study of CD8 T cells in Susac syndrome. This clonotype occurred a few times. cDNA came from about 0.46 to 1 ug RNA primed by random hexamers. Across 54 Vbeta and 13 Jbeta, TCR beta CDR3 was amplified with immunoSEQ multiplex PCR. One entry per CDR3 protein results from TCRdb running MiXCR on the immunoSEQ multiplex PCR reads. The sample carries about 440,000 distinct CDR3 sequences, 85% to 90% recorded once. V lost 0 bases and J lost 11, with 11 bases in between. CDR1 and CDR2 from the germline V gene are SGHRS and YFSETQ. The CDR3 contains 12 residues. This TCR came from a human donor with multiple sclerosis. This rearrangement joins TRBV5-1 to TRBJ1-1; D is ambiguous. Sequences were obtained from CD8+ T cells from PBMCs. The CDR3 DNA reads as TGCGCCAGCAGCTTGGATCGCGCCCCGGCTTTCTTT. Translated, it gives CASSLDRAPAFF.